This T cell receptor beta chain was profiled in a study of persistence of HIV-infected CD4 T cells. Concerning this clone: Its antigen is undetermined.

This CDR3 region has 13 residues. Germline V gives CDR1 SNHLY, CDR2 FYNNEI. V dropped 8 bases and J dropped 2; count of bases not matched to a gene: 5. The libraries were made with immunoSEQ version 4 in survey mode. Produced via immunoSEQ multiplex PCR; TCRdb's table is partial and in-frame only. Of about 50,000 clones in the sample, 70% to 80% were seen once. Lysates of CMV-infected fibroblasts at around 9.9 ug/mL stimulated these cells. Memory cells lacking CD40L and CD69 with high CD45RO were sorted. This sequence was found in an adult man with HIV who was CMV-seropositive. The input for sequencing was CD4+ T cells sorted from PBMCs after roughly 19-hour stimulation, taken from a patient who received antiretroviral therapy. This sequence joins TRBV2 and TRBJ2-7; 8 bases line up with TRBD2. The CDR3 loop is CASRGGGTYEQYF. CDR3 in DNA: TGTGCCAGCCGGGGGGGCGGAACCTACGAGCAGTACTTC.